This T cell receptor beta chain was observed in a study of CDR3 diversity in severe acne. TCRdb re-analysed the PCR reads in MiXCR, keeping a single row per CDR3 protein. Here the sample spans some 90,000 distinct CDR3 sequences, 45% to 50% being singletons. Germline CDR1 reads SGHDN; CDR2 reads FVKESK. The ends were cut back, 1 base at V and 3 bases at J, with 9 bases in the middle. The CDR3 is made up of 14 amino acids. This clonotype originated in a male donor in good health, serving as a control. Material: blood. The J gene is TRBJ1-2, the V gene TRBV14; D perhaps matches TRBD1 (5 bases). The CDR3 region is CASSQVQGDYGYTF. The CDR3 DNA is TGTGCCAGCAGCCAAGTTCAGGGAGACTATGGCTACACCTTC.